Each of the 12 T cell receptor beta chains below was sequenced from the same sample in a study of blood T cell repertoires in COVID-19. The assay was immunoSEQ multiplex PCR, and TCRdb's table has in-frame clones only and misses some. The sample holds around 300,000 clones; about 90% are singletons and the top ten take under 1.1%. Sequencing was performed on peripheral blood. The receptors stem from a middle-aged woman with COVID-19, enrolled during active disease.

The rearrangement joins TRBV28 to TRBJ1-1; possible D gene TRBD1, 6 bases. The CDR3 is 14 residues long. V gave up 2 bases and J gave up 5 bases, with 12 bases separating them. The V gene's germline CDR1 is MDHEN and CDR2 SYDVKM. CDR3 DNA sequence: TGTGCCAGCAGTTTAATTGTACAGGGTACTGAAGCTTTCTTT. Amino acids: CASSLIVQGTEAFF. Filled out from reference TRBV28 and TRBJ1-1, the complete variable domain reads DVKVTQSSRYLVKRTGEKVFLECVQDMDHENMFWYRQDPGLGLRLIYFSYDVKMKEKGDIPEGYSVSREKKERFSLILESASTNQTSMYLCASSLIVQGTEAFFGQGTRLTVV.

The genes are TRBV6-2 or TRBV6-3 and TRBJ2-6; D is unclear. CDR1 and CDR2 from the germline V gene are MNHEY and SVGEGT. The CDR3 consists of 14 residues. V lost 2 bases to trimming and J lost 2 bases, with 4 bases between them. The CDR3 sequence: CASSYDTGANVLTF. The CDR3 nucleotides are TGTGCCAGCAGTTACGACACTGGGGCCAACGTCCTGACTTTC.

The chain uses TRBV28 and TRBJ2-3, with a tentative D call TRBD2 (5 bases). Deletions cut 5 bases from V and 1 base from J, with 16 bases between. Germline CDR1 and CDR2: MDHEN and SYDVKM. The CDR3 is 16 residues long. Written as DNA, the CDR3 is TGTGCCAGCAGTCCAAGGAGAGGGTCGGGCACAGATACGCAGTATTTT. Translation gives CASSPRRGSGTDTQYF.

The CDR3 DNA follows: TGTGCCATCAGTTCGACAGGCGCCGACCCCTATGGCTACACCTTC. Its translation: CAISSTGADPYGYTF. The rearrangement uses TRBV10-3 and TRBJ1-2, with D maybe TRBD1 (6 bases). The CDR3 consists of 15 residues. Between the trimmed V and J ends, which lost 5 bases and 4 bases, there was a span of 17 bases. Germline assignment: CDR1 ENHRY and CDR2 SYGVKD.

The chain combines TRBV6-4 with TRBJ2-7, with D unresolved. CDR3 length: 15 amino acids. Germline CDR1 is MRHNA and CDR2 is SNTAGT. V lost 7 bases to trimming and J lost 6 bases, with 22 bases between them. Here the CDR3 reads CASIPRHDSLREQYF. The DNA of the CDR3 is TGTGCCAGCATTCCCAGACATGATTCCCTTCGCGAGCAGTACTTC.

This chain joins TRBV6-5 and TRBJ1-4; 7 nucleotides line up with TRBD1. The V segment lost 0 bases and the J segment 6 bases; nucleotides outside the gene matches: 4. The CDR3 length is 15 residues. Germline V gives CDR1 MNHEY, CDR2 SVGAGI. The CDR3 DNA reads TGTGCCAGCAGTTACTCGAGCAGGGGGGATGAAAAACTGTTTTTT. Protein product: CASSYSSRGDEKLFF.

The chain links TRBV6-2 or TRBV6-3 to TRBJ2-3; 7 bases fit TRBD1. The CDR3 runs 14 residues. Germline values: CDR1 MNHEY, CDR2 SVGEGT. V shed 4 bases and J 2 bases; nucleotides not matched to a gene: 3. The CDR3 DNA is TGTGCCAGCAGTTGGGACAGCCCCACAGATACGCAGTATTTT. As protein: CASSWDSPTDTQYF.

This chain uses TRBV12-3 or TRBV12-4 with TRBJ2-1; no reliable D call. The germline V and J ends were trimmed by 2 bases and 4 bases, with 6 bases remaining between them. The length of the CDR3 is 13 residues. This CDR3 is CASSLSRYNEQFF. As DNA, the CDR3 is TGTGCCAGCAGTTTATCGAGGTACAATGAGCAGTTCTTC.

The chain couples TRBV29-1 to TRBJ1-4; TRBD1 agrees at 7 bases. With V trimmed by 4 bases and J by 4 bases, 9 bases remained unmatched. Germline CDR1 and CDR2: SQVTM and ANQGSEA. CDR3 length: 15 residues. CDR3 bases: TGCAGCGTTGGGGTGCGGGGACAGCTTAATGAAAAACTGTTTTTT. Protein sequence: CSVGVRGQLNEKLFF.

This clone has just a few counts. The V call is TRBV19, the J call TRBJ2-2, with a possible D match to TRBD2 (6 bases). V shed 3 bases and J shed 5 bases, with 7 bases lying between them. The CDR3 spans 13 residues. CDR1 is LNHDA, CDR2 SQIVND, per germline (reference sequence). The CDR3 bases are TGTGCCAGTAGTATCCGGGAGACCGGGGAGCTGTTTTTT. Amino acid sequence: CASSIRETGELFF.

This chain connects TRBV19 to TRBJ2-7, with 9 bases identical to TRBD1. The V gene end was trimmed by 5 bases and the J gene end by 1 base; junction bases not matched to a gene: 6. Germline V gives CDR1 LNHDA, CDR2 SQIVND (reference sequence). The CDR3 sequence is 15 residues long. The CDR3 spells CASSVPGQGSYEQYF. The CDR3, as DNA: TGTGCCAGTAGTGTCCCGGGACAGGGTTCCTACGAGCAGTACTTC.

As DNA, the CDR3 is TGTGCCTGGAGCAAGGGGGAACATCAGCCCCAGCATTTT. Its translation is CAWSKGEHQPQHF. The chain couples TRBV30 to TRBJ1-5; weak D call: TRBD1 (6 bases). With 3 bases removed from V and 5 bases from J, the gap between germline ends came to 11 bases. The CDR3 length is 13 residues. The germline CDR1 and CDR2 sequences are GTSNPN and SVGIG (reference sequence).